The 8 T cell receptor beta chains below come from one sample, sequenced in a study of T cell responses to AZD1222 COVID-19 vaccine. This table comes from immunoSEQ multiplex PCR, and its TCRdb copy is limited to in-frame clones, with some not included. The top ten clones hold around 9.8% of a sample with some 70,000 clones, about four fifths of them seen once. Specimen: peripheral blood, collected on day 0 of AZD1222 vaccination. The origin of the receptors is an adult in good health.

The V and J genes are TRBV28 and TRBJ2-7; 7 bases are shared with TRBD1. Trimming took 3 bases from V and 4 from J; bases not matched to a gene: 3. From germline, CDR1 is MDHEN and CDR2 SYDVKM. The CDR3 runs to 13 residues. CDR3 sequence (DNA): TGTGCCAGCAGTTTGACAGGGCGGTACGAGCAGTACTTC. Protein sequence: CASSLTGRYEQYF. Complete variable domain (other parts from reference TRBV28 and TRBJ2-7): DVKVTQSSRYLVKRTGEKVFLECVQDMDHENMFWYRQDPGLGLRLIYFSYDVKMKEKGDIPEGYSVSREKKERFSLILESASTNQTSMYLCASSLTGRYEQYFGPGTRLTVT.

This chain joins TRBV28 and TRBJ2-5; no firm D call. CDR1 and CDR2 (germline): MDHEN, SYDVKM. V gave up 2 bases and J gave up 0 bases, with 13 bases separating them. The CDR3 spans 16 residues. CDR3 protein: CASSLADGRYQETQYF. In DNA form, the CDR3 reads TGTGCCAGCAGTTTAGCGGACGGCAGATACCAAGAGACCCAGTACTTC.

This CDR3 reads CASRDETGGFYGYTF. CDR3 bases: TGTGCCAGCAGAGATGAGACAGGGGGATTCTATGGCTACACCTTC. This chain connects TRBV2 to TRBJ1-2; 9 bases are a match to TRBD1. Trimming took 6 bases from V and 4 from J; bases not matched to a gene: 9. The V gene's germline CDR1 is SNHLY and CDR2 FYNNEI. The CDR3 consists of 15 residues.

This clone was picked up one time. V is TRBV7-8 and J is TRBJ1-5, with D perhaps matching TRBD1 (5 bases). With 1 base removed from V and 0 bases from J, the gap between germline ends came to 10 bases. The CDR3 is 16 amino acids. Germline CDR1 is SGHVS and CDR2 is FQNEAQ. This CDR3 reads CASSLVGDSSNQPQHF. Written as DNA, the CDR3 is TGTGCCAGCAGCTTAGTGGGAGACAGTAGCAATCAGCCCCAGCATTTT.

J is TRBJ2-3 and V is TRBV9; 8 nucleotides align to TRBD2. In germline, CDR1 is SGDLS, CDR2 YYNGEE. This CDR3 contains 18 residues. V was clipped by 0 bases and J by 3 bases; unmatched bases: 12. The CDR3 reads CASSVGERRGGLTDTQYF. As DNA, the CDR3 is TGTGCCAGCAGCGTAGGAGAGAGACGGGGGGGCCTTACAGATACGCAGTATTTT.

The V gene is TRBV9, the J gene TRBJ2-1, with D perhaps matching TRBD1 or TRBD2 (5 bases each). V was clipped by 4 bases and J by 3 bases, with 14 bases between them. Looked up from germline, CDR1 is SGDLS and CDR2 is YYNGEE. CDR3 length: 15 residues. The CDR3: CASSPRDRDYNEQFF. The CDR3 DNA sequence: TGTGCCAGCAGCCCCCGGGACCGAGACTACAATGAGCAGTTCTTC.

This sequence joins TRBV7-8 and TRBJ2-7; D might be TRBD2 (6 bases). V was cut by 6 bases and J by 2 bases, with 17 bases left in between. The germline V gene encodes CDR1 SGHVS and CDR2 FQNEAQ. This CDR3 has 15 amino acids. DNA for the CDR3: TGTGCCAGCAGTCCCAGACCGGGGGTGGCCTACGAGCAGTACTTC. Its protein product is CASSPRPGVAYEQYF.

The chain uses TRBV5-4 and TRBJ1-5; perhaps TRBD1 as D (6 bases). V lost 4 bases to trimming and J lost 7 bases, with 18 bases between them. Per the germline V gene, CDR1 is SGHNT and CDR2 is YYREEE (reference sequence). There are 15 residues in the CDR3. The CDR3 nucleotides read TGTGCCAGCAGCCCAGACTCAGGGGCAGGGCAGCCCCAGCATTTT. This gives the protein CASSPDSGAGQPQHF.